A selection of T cell receptor beta chains follows, all from one sample in a study of blood T cells in healthy people across ages. TCRdb recomputed calls from the 5' RACE reads with MiXCR, one row per CDR3 protein. This table holds 650,000 to 800,000 distinct CDR3 sequences, under 55% found once. The sequenced sample consisted of blood. The receptors were gathered from a man aged 55 to 69 in good health. Each CDR3 is given with its conserved first and last residue. Each record gives: CDR3 protein, CDR3 DNA, V gene, clone size, J gene, D gene. The D gene is left open where the match is weak. Some rows have no size entry. The others give once, few or many, or a class for an expanded clone.

CSVGVGGGNYGYTF	TGCAGCGTTGGAGTCGGAGGAGGGAACTATGGCTACACCTTC	TRBV29-1	few	TRBJ1-2	.
CASTRWGGVADTQYF	TGTGCCAGCACCCGATGGGGCGGGGTGGCAGATACGCAGTATTTT	TRBV6-1	.	TRBJ2-3	.
CASSLGSGGSSYEQYF	TGTGCCAGCAGCTTAGGTAGCGGGGGTAGCTCCTACGAGCAGTACTTC	TRBV7-2	few	TRBJ2-7	TRBD2
CASSTGQTGEQFF	TGTGCCAGCAGCACCGGACAGACGGGCGAGCAGTTCTTC	TRBV7-9	.	TRBJ2-1	.
CASSLAEGEKLFF	TGTGCCAGCAGTTTAGCCGAGGGGGAAAAACTGTTTTTT	TRBV12-3/TRBV12-4	few	TRBJ1-4	.
CASRGGQGAYEQYF	TGTGCCAGCAGAGGAGGACAGGGGGCCTACGAGCAGTACTTC	TRBV6-5	.	TRBJ2-7	TRBD1
CSATGRPGPYEQYF	TGCAGTGCTACCGGGCGGCCGGGTCCCTACGAGCAGTACTTC	TRBV20-1	.	TRBJ2-7	.
CASSPRGARSSYEQYF	TGTGCCAGCAGTCCTCGTGGGGCTCGGAGCTCCTACGAGCAGTACTTC	TRBV28	few	TRBJ2-7	.
CASSITQVPAYEQYF	TGCGCCAGCAGCATCACTCAGGTACCTGCCTACGAGCAGTACTTC	TRBV5-1	.	TRBJ2-7	.
CASSPDSYNEQYF	TGTGCCAGCTCACCAGACTCCTACAATGAGCAGTACTTC	TRBV18	.	TRBJ2-7	.
CSASSATTGEQYF	TGCAGTGCTAGTTCCGCCACTACCGGGGAGCAGTACTTC	TRBV20-1	few	TRBJ2-7	.
CASSLTGGLYEQYF	TGTGCCAGCAGCTTAACAGGGGGCTTGTACGAGCAGTACTTC	TRBV7-9	.	TRBJ2-7	TRBD1
CASSKNSGGVDNEQFF	TGCGCCAGCAGCAAAAATAGCGGGGGGGTTGACAATGAGCAGTTCTTC	TRBV5-1	.	TRBJ2-1	TRBD2
CSATTGINEQFF	TGCAGTGCTACTACGGGGATCAATGAGCAGTTCTTC	TRBV20-1	few	TRBJ2-1	.
CASSLTPTGWETQYF	TGTGCCAGCAGCCTAACACCCACGGGGTGGGAGACCCAGTACTTC	TRBV7-3	.	TRBJ2-5	.
CASSQQGAHGYTF	TGTGCCAGCAGCCAACAGGGGGCCCATGGCTACACCTTC	TRBV4-2	.	TRBJ1-2	TRBD1
CASSLARPGQGSNQPQHF	TGTGCCAGCAGCTTAGCGCGGCCGGGACAGGGTAGCAATCAGCCCCAGCATTTT	TRBV7-8	.	TRBJ1-5	TRBD1
CSARGRVNYYGYTF	TGCAGTGCTAGAGGCAGGGTCAACTACTATGGCTACACCTTC	TRBV20-1	few	TRBJ1-2	.
CASTTLNTETQYF	TGTGCCAGCACGACACTCAACACGGAGACCCAGTACTTC	TRBV6-2/TRBV6-3	.	TRBJ2-5	.
CASSLFTGMKETQYF	TGTGCCAGCAGCTTATTCACAGGGATGAAAGAGACCCAGTACTTC	TRBV11-2	few	TRBJ2-5	.
CATSRDAYEQYF	TGTGCCACCAGCAGAGATGCCTACGAGCAGTACTTC	TRBV15	few	TRBJ2-7	.
CSARDAHNAAKNIQYF	TGCAGTGCTAGAGATGCCCACAACGCAGCCAAAAACATTCAGTACTTC	TRBV20-1	.	TRBJ2-4	.
CASSEAETGGHQETQYF	TGTGCCAGCAGTGAAGCCGAGACAGGGGGCCACCAAGAGACCCAGTACTTC	TRBV6-1	few	TRBJ2-5	TRBD1
CSARRGYTEAFF	TGCAGTGCTAGGAGGGGTTACACTGAAGCTTTCTTT	TRBV20-1	.	TRBJ1-1	.
CASTYSYEQYF	TGTGCCAGCACATACTCCTACGAGCAGTACTTC	TRBV2	.	TRBJ2-7	.
CASSQQDSLTYEQYF	TGCGCCAGCAGCCAACAGGACAGCCTTACCTACGAGCAGTACTTC	TRBV4-3	.	TRBJ2-7	.
CASSPTGRGYEQYF	TGCGCCAGCAGCCCGACCGGCAGGGGCTACGAGCAGTACTTC	TRBV4-3	.	TRBJ2-7	.
CASSFGQGEQTEQFF	TGTGCCAGCAGCTTTGGACAGGGAGAACAGACTGAGCAGTTCTTC	TRBV5-6	few	TRBJ2-1	TRBD1
CASSLAWLSGYTF	TGTGCCAGCAGCTTAGCGTGGCTAAGCGGCTACACCTTC	TRBV7-2	.	TRBJ1-2	.
CASSSGAIQYF	TGTGCCAGCAGCTCCGGGGCCATTCAGTACTTC	TRBV7-2	few	TRBJ2-4	.
CASDGTGPNEQFF	TGTGCCAGCGACGGGACAGGGCCCAATGAGCAGTTCTTC	TRBV9	many	TRBJ2-1	TRBD1
CASRATGADEKLFF	TGCGCCAGCAGAGCTACAGGGGCGGATGAAAAACTGTTTTTT	TRBV4-3	few	TRBJ1-4	TRBD1
CASSDGIPETQYF	TGTGCCAGCAGTGACGGCATCCCGGAGACCCAGTACTTC	TRBV25-1	few	TRBJ2-5	.
CASRMPTSGEDGAYEQYF	TGTGCCAGCAGAATGCCAACTAGCGGGGAAGATGGGGCCTACGAGCAGTACTTC	TRBV12-3/TRBV12-4	.	TRBJ2-7	TRBD2
CSAMLPGYSYNEQFF	TGCAGTGCTATGCTTCCGGGTTATTCCTACAATGAGCAGTTCTTC	TRBV20-1	.	TRBJ2-1	.